The 21 T cell receptor beta chains listed next were all sequenced from one sample in a study of cytomegalovirus exposure and HLA in healthy donors. Both 60 Vbeta primers and 13 Jbeta primers went into the PCR. The protocol was immunoSEQ multiplex PCR, while the TCRdb copy is restricted to in-frame clones and leaves out a portion. The sample yields under 250,000 clones, about 82% seen once. Sequenced material: PBMCs. The source is a woman between 50 and 59 years old in good health and CMV-seronegative.

The V call is TRBV28, the J call TRBJ2-7, with 7 bases aligning to TRBD1. With 6 bases clipped from V and 4 bases from J, the junction kept 12 bases outside the gene matches. CDR1 is MDHEN, CDR2 SYDVKM, per germline. The CDR3 is 15 amino acids. In DNA form, the CDR3 reads TGTGCCAGCAGCCTCATGAACAGGGGTCGGTACGAGCAGTACTTC. Residues: CASSLMNRGRYEQYF.

The rearrangement joins TRBV5-1 to TRBJ2-3; TRBD2 aligns across 7 bases. J lost 7 bases, V lost 4 bases, and 9 bases had no gene match. Germline CDR1 and CDR2: SGHRS and YFSETQ. The CDR3 has 14 residues. The CDR3 reads CASSIAGESYTQYF. The CDR3, as DNA: TGCGCCAGCAGCATCGCGGGAGAAAGTTATACGCAGTATTTT.

The V call is TRBV29-1, the J call TRBJ1-2; possible D gene TRBD1, 6 bases. Germline V lookup: CDR1 SQVTM, CDR2 ANQGSEA. CDR3 size: 13 residues. V lost 7 bases, J lost 6 bases, and 18 bases lay in between. The CDR3 nucleotides read TGCAGCGCTTATGACAGGCGGGTGGATGGCTACACCTTC. Translating it yields CSAYDRRVDGYTF.

The rearrangement links TRBV7-9 to TRBJ2-1; D perhaps matches TRBD1 (5 bases). This CDR3 is built from 18 residues. The V end was cut by 4 bases, the J end by 0 bases, with 19 bases between. Per the germline V gene, CDR1 is SEHNR and CDR2 is FQNEAQ (reference sequence). For the CDR3, the DNA is TGTGCCAGCAGCTCCAGGGTAGAAGGTTCATCCTCCTACAATGAGCAGTTCTTC. Protein: CASSSRVEGSSSYNEQFF.

The CDR3 spells CASSLHEVHEQFF. CDR3 sequence (DNA): TGTGCCAGCAGTTTACATGAGGTGCATGAGCAGTTCTTC. The chain carries TRBV27 and TRBJ2-1; D not resolved. Germline CDR1 MNHEY, CDR2 SMNVEV (reference sequence). CDR3 length: 13 amino acids. V dropped 2 bases and J dropped 8 bases, with 10 bases sitting between them.

The chain recombines TRBV28 with TRBJ2-5; D remains ambiguous. The CDR3 covers 15 residues. Germline V gene data show CDR1 as MDHEN and CDR2 as SYDVKM. Trimming stripped 4 bases from V and 5 bases from J, with 17 bases between. CDR3 bases: TGTGCCAGCAGTTCGCCCGGTAGGTCAGCGGAGACCCAGTACTTC. This encodes CASSSPGRSAETQYF.

CDR3 in DNA: TGTGCCAGCAGCTTGGCCGGGACTAGGGCCCTAGAAAAACTGTTTTTT. Its translation: CASSLAGTRALEKLFF. The chain combines TRBV7-9 with TRBJ1-4; possibly TRBD1 for D (5 bases). The V end lost 3 bases, the J end lost 8 bases, and 19 bases lay between the germline ends. Per germline, CDR1 SEHNR and CDR2 FQNEAQ (reference sequence). CDR3 size: 16 residues.

As DNA, the CDR3 is TGCGCCAGCAGCCAATCGTTTCGGACTGAAGCTTTCTTT. Translated, it gives CASSQSFRTEAFF. V gene TRBV4-3 combines with J gene TRBJ1-1, with D uncertain. The V and J ends lost 2 bases and 5 bases respectively, with 9 bases between them. The CDR3 is made up of 13 amino acids. Per the germline V gene, CDR1 is LGHNA and CDR2 is YSLEER.

V usage is TRBV29-1 and J usage is TRBJ2-3; 7 bases map to TRBD2. J was trimmed by 5 bases and V by 7 bases; bases with no gene match: 15. The CDR3 has 15 amino acids. The germline CDR1 and CDR2 sequences are SQVTM and ANQGSEA. The CDR3 loop reads CSGTPWSGVGDTQYF. Written as DNA, the CDR3 is TGCAGCGGTACCCCTTGGAGCGGGGTGGGAGATACGCAGTATTTT.

This sequence joins TRBV5-1 and TRBJ2-2; 7 nucleotides align to TRBD2. CDR1 is SGHRS, CDR2 YFSETQ, per germline. The trim removed 0 bases at V and 0 bases at J, leaving 8 bases unmatched. CDR3 length: 18 residues. CDR3 protein: CASSLAVLGRANTGELFF. The CDR3 DNA is TGCGCCAGCAGCTTGGCCGTTTTAGGGAGGGCGAACACCGGGGAGCTGTTTTTT.

The J gene is TRBJ2-6, the V gene TRBV27; no clear D gene. V shed 6 bases and J shed 0 bases, with 6 bases lying between them. This CDR3 is 14 amino acids long. Germline CDR1 reads MNHEY; CDR2 reads SMNVEV (reference sequence). The CDR3 DNA follows: TGTGCCAGCAGCGAGAGCTCTGGGGCCAACGTCCTGACTTTC. Encoded protein: CASSESSGANVLTF. Variable domain in full (rest from reference TRBV27 and TRBJ2-6): EAQVTQNPRYLITVTGKKLTVTCSQNMNHEYMSWYRQDPGLGLRQIYYSMNVEVTDKGDVPEGYKVSRKEKRNFPLILESPSPNQTSLYFCASSESSGANVLTFGAGSRLTVL.

In this sample, this clone turned up a few times. The chain is built from TRBV7-9 and TRBJ2-5, with TRBD1 matching over 7 bases. Germline lookup yields CDR1 SEHNR and CDR2 FQNEAQ (reference sequence). This CDR3 comprises 15 residues. V lost 2 bases and J lost 2; bases outside the gene matches: 5. The CDR3 DNA reads TGTGCCAGCAGCTTATTAGACAGGGCACAAGAGACCCAGTACTTC. Amino acids: CASSLLDRAQETQYF.

The chain joins TRBV7-2 to TRBJ2-5; maybe TRBD2 (6 bases). Germline V gene sequence: CDR1 SGHTA, CDR2 FQGNSA. Trimming shortened V by 5 bases and J by 2 bases, and 15 bases separated the two germline ends. The CDR3 extends over 15 amino acids. CDR3 sequence: CASSPGLGGQETQYF. The CDR3 region has the DNA TGTGCCAGCAGCCCAGGACTGGGGGGTCAAGAGACCCAGTACTTC.

The V gene is TRBV6-5, the J gene TRBJ1-4; 9 nucleotides agree with TRBD1. With 4 bases clipped from V and 2 bases from J, the junction kept 2 bases outside the gene matches. This CDR3 region has 15 residues. The germline V gene encodes CDR1 MNHEY and CDR2 SVGAGI. CDR3 protein: CASSSTGGTNEKLFF. In DNA, the CDR3 is TGTGCCAGCAGTTCTACAGGGGGCACTAATGAAAAACTGTTTTTT.

The chain links TRBV5-1 to TRBJ2-7, with 12 nucleotides matching TRBD2. The CDR3 is made up of 15 amino acids. Trimming cost V 2 bases and J 6 bases; bases outside gene matches: 6. Germline V lookup: CDR1 SGHRS, CDR2 YFSETQ. The CDR3 reads CASSLKTSGSREQYF. The DNA of the CDR3 is TGCGCCAGCAGCTTAAAGACTAGCGGGAGTCGCGAGCAGTACTTC.

The chain is built from TRBV15 and TRBJ2-4, with a tentative D call TRBD2 (6 bases). Germline CDR1 and CDR2: LNHNV and YYDKDF (reference sequence). The CDR3 contains 17 residues. The V gene lost 5 bases and the J gene lost 0 bases, with 17 bases spanning the gap. CDR3 region: CATSPSGGRLAKNIQYF. CDR3 nucleotides: TGTGCCACCAGCCCTTCCGGGGGACGTCTAGCCAAAAACATTCAGTACTTC. Full variable domain (rest looked up from reference TRBV15 and TRBJ2-4): DAMVIQNPRYQVTQFGKPVTLSCSQTLNHNVMYWYQQKSSQAPKLLFHYYDKDFNNEADTPDNFQSRRPNTSFCFLDIRSPGLGDTAMYLCATSPSGGRLAKNIQYFGAGTRLSVL.

The table lists this clone with a count of one. The chain has TRBV7-9 and TRBJ2-5; 9 bases map to TRBD2. V shed 1 base and J 5 bases; nucleotides not matched to a gene: 5. Germline V gene data show CDR1 as SEHNR and CDR2 as FQNEAQ (reference sequence). CDR3 length: 15 amino acids. The CDR3 DNA sequence: TGTGCCAGCAGCTTAGGTAGCGGGAGCGTGGAGACCCAGTACTTC. It codes for CASSLGSGSVETQYF.

The chain is built from TRBV5-6 and TRBJ1-2; 12 nucleotides match TRBD1. There are 17 residues in the CDR3. Germline V CDR1 and CDR2: SGHDT, YYEEEE. V shed 3 bases and J 4 bases; nucleotides not matched to a gene: 10. CDR3 bases: TGTGCCAGCAGCTCGCCCGGGACAGGGGGCGCTGGCTATGGCTACACCTTC. Encoded protein: CASSSPGTGGAGYGYTF.

This sequence joins TRBV12-5 and TRBJ2-7, with D unclear. V lost 1 base and J 0 bases, leaving 7 bases between the germline ends. The CDR3 has 14 residues. Per the germline V gene, CDR1 is LGHNT and CDR2 is FRNRAP. CDR3 coding DNA: TGTGCTAGTGGTTTGGGTTCCAACTCCTACGAGCAGTACTTC. Protein product: CASGLGSNSYEQYF.

The CDR3 DNA reads as TGTGCCAGCAGCGTAGGGCCCTTGGGCGGGAGTCGGGTGACCCAGTACTTC. Protein product: CASSVGPLGGSRVTQYF. J is TRBJ2-5 and V is TRBV9; 7 bases are shared with TRBD2. The germline V gene encodes CDR1 SGDLS and CDR2 YYNGEE. The length of the CDR3 is 17 residues. J lost 7 bases, V lost 0 bases, and 15 bases had no gene match.

The chain combines TRBV18 with TRBJ1-1; D gene uncertain. Germline values: CDR1 KGHSH, CDR2 LQKENI. The CDR3 has 13 amino acids. Trimming cost V 6 bases and J 4 bases, with 12 bases left between them. The CDR3 spells CASSAGVGTEAFF. DNA for the CDR3: TGTGCCAGCTCGGCCGGAGTTGGCACTGAAGCTTTCTTT.